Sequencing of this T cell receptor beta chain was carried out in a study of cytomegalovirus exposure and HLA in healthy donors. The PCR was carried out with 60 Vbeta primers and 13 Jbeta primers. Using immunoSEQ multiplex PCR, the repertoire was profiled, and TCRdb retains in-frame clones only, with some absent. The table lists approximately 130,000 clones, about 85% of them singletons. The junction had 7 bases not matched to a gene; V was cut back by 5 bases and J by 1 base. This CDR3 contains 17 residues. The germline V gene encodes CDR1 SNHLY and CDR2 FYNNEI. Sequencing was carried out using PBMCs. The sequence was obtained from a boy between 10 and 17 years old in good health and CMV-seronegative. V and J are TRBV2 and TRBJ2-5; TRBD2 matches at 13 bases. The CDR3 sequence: CASSRGLAGPTQETQYF. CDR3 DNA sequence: TGTGCCAGCAGTAGGGGACTAGCGGGGCCGACCCAAGAGACCCAGTACTTC.